A selection of T cell receptor beta chains follows, all from one sample in a study of shared clonotypes between healthy human individuals. Method: immunoSEQ multiplex PCR; TCRdb's copy keeps in-frame clones and lacks some. In the table there are millions of clones, around nine tenths of which are singletons. The sequenced sample consisted of naive CD4+ T cells sorted from blood. These receptors originate from a man younger than 35 in good health. CDR3s include the opening cysteine and the closing phenylalanine or tryptophan. The D gene is left open where the match is weak. Not all rows give a size; the values are once, few, many and, for expanded clones, a class.

d_gene: NA; v_gene: TRBV10-1; j_gene: TRBJ1-1; abundance: NA; CDR3aa: CASSRGAEAFF; CDR3nt: TGCGCCAGCAGTCGAGGGGCTGAAGCTTTCTTT
d_gene: TRBD2; v_gene: TRBV19; j_gene: TRBJ2-4; abundance: NA; CDR3aa: CASSPSGASIQYF; CDR3nt: TGTGCCAGTAGTCCGAGCGGGGCGAGCATTCAGTACTTC
d_gene: TRBD2; v_gene: TRBV11-1; j_gene: TRBJ2-1; abundance: NA; CDR3aa: CASSLARGGEQFF; CDR3nt: TGTGCCAGCAGCTTAGCTCGGGGAGGGGAGCAGTTCTTC
d_gene: TRBD2; v_gene: TRBV2; j_gene: TRBJ2-5; abundance: NA; CDR3aa: CASRLTSGVAETQYF; CDR3nt: TGTGCCAGCAGGTTGACTAGCGGGGTGGCGGAGACCCAGTACTTC
d_gene: NA; v_gene: TRBV5-1; j_gene: TRBJ2-5; abundance: NA; CDR3aa: CASSTGDVQETQYF; CDR3nt: TGCGCCAGCAGTACCGGAGACGTCCAAGAGACCCAGTACTTC
d_gene: NA; v_gene: TRBV5-6; j_gene: TRBJ1-1; abundance: NA; CDR3aa: CASSVRWGTLGTEAFF; CDR3nt: TGTGCCAGCAGCGTGCGGTGGGGTACCTTGGGCACTGAAGCTTTCTTT
d_gene: NA; v_gene: TRBV5-1; j_gene: TRBJ2-1; abundance: NA; CDR3aa: CASSLEGEQFF; CDR3nt: TGCGCCAGCAGCTTGGAGGGGGAGCAGTTCTTC
d_gene: TRBD2; v_gene: TRBV29-1; j_gene: TRBJ2-1; abundance: NA; CDR3aa: CSVAVAGTSGGYLENEQFF; CDR3nt: TGCAGCGTTGCCGTTGCCGGGACTAGCGGGGGGTACTTAGAAAATGAGCAGTTCTTC
d_gene: NA; v_gene: TRBV14; j_gene: TRBJ2-7; abundance: NA; CDR3aa: CASSQDLFYEQYF; CDR3nt: TGTGCCAGCAGCCAAGACCTTTTCTACGAGCAGTACTTC
d_gene: NA; v_gene: TRBV7-8; j_gene: TRBJ1-5; abundance: NA; CDR3aa: CASSVLGQPQHF; CDR3nt: TGTGCCAGCAGCGTTCTGGGGCAGCCCCAGCATTTT
d_gene: NA; v_gene: TRBV4-3; j_gene: TRBJ2-7; abundance: NA; CDR3aa: CASSRGSQNEQYF; CDR3nt: TGCGCCAGCAGCCGGGGTTCCCAGAACGAGCAGTACTTC
d_gene: TRBD1; v_gene: TRBV5-1; j_gene: TRBJ1-1; abundance: once; CDR3aa: CASSLFFGTGGEVNTEAFF; CDR3nt: TGCGCCAGCAGCTTGTTTTTTGGGACAGGGGGCGAGGTGAACACTGAAGCTTTCTTT
d_gene: NA; v_gene: TRBV6-6; j_gene: TRBJ2-3; abundance: NA; CDR3aa: CASSLNLGTDTQYF; CDR3nt: TGTGCCAGCAGCCTAAACCTAGGCACAGATACGCAGTATTTT
d_gene: NA; v_gene: TRBV2; j_gene: TRBJ2-6; abundance: once; CDR3aa: CAERGGAHGANVLTF; CDR3nt: TGTGCCGAGCGAGGAGGGGCCCATGGGGCCAACGTCCTGACTTTC
d_gene: TRBD1; v_gene: TRBV6-5; j_gene: TRBJ1-2; abundance: NA; CDR3aa: CASSSGTGHYGYTF; CDR3nt: TGTGCCAGCAGTTCAGGGACAGGACACTATGGCTACACCTTC
d_gene: TRBD1; v_gene: TRBV27; j_gene: TRBJ2-2; abundance: NA; CDR3aa: CASSSGQGGTGELFF; CDR3nt: TGTGCCAGCAGTTCGGGACAGGGTGGCACCGGGGAGCTGTTTTTT
d_gene: NA; v_gene: TRBV10-3; j_gene: TRBJ2-7; abundance: once; CDR3aa: CAISENYEQYF; CDR3nt: TGTGCCATCAGTGAAAACTACGAGCAGTACTTC
d_gene: NA; v_gene: TRBV2; j_gene: TRBJ2-2; abundance: NA; CDR3aa: CASSGNFGGELFF; CDR3nt: TGTGCCAGCAGTGGAAATTTCGGCGGGGAGCTGTTTTTT
d_gene: NA; v_gene: TRBV4-1; j_gene: TRBJ2-5; abundance: NA; CDR3aa: CASSQSVSAQETQYF; CDR3nt: TGCGCCAGCAGCCAATCCGTCTCAGCACAAGAGACCCAGTACTTC
d_gene: NA; v_gene: TRBV18; j_gene: TRBJ1-1; abundance: NA; CDR3aa: CASSRDIEMNTEAFF; CDR3nt: TGTGCCAGCTCAAGGGACATAGAGATGAACACTGAAGCTTTCTTT
d_gene: TRBD1; v_gene: TRBV5-4; j_gene: TRBJ1-6; abundance: once; CDR3aa: CASSSGQGSSYNSPLHF; CDR3nt: TGTGCCAGCAGCTCCGGACAGGGGAGCTCCTATAATTCACCCCTCCACTTT
d_gene: TRBD2; v_gene: TRBV5-1; j_gene: TRBJ2-5; abundance: NA; CDR3aa: CASRRTSKETQYF; CDR3nt: TGCGCCAGCAGACGGACTAGCAAAGAGACCCAGTACTTC
d_gene: NA; v_gene: TRBV30; j_gene: TRBJ2-3; abundance: NA; CDR3aa: CAWSGTDTQYF; CDR3nt: TGTGCCTGGAGCGGAACAGATACGCAGTATTTT
d_gene: NA; v_gene: TRBV11-2; j_gene: TRBJ1-1; abundance: NA; CDR3aa: CASSLGLEYTEAFF; CDR3nt: TGTGCCAGCAGCTTAGGGTTGGAATACACTGAAGCTTTCTTT
d_gene: NA; v_gene: TRBV5-1; j_gene: TRBJ2-3; abundance: NA; CDR3aa: CASSLGPVGGDTDTQYF; CDR3nt: TGCGCCAGCAGCTTGGGGCCCGTCGGAGGTGACACAGATACGCAGTATTTT
d_gene: TRBD1; v_gene: TRBV7-9; j_gene: TRBJ1-4; abundance: NA; CDR3aa: CASSTDRELGEKLFF; CDR3nt: TGTGCCAGCAGCACGGACAGGGAGCTAGGGGAAAAACTGTTTTTT
d_gene: NA; v_gene: TRBV7-8; j_gene: TRBJ2-3; abundance: NA; CDR3aa: CASRPPGLPTDTQYF; CDR3nt: TGTGCCAGCAGGCCTCCGGGACTCCCTACAGATACGCAGTATTTT
d_gene: TRBD2; v_gene: TRBV10-2; j_gene: TRBJ2-7; abundance: once; CDR3aa: CASIPGLAGTYEQYF; CDR3nt: TGCGCCAGCATTCCGGGACTAGCGGGAACGTACGAGCAGTACTTC
d_gene: TRBD2; v_gene: TRBV9; j_gene: TRBJ2-7; abundance: NA; CDR3aa: CASSASEAGLGQYF; CDR3nt: TGTGCCAGCAGCGCAAGCGAAGCGGGGCTCGGGCAGTACTTC
d_gene: NA; v_gene: TRBV4-3; j_gene: TRBJ2-4; abundance: NA; CDR3aa: CASSQLVGPSNIQYF; CDR3nt: TGCGCCAGCAGCCAACTGGTGGGGCCTTCAAACATTCAGTACTTC
d_gene: NA; v_gene: TRBV5-1; j_gene: TRBJ2-5; abundance: NA; CDR3aa: CASSSRGGQETQYF; CDR3nt: TGCGCCAGCAGCTCCAGGGGGGGCCAAGAGACCCAGTACTTC
d_gene: TRBD1; v_gene: TRBV4-2; j_gene: TRBJ1-1; abundance: once; CDR3aa: CASSRDSVNTEAFF; CDR3nt: TGTGCCAGCAGCCGGGACAGCGTTAACACTGAAGCTTTCTTT
d_gene: TRBD1; v_gene: TRBV5-1; j_gene: TRBJ2-7; abundance: NA; CDR3aa: CASSLIQGVPSYEQYF; CDR3nt: TGCGCCAGCAGCTTGATACAGGGGGTTCCTTCCTACGAGCAGTACTTC
d_gene: NA; v_gene: TRBV9; j_gene: TRBJ2-5; abundance: NA; CDR3aa: CASSIGQETQYF; CDR3nt: TGTGCCAGCAGCATTGGCCAAGAGACCCAGTACTTC
d_gene: NA; v_gene: TRBV7-9; j_gene: TRBJ1-2; abundance: NA; CDR3aa: CASSLSNDRSYGYTF; CDR3nt: TGTGCCAGCAGCTTATCAAATGACAGGAGCTATGGCTACACCTTC
d_gene: TRBD1; v_gene: TRBV5-1; j_gene: TRBJ1-5; abundance: NA; CDR3aa: CASSLVGTGGAQHF; CDR3nt: TGCGCCAGCAGCTTGGTAGGGACAGGGGGGGCCCAGCATTTT
d_gene: NA; v_gene: TRBV19; j_gene: TRBJ2-5; abundance: NA; CDR3aa: CAKLIGRRQETQYF; CDR3nt: TGTGCCAAATTAATTGGACGGCGCCAAGAGACCCAGTACTTC
d_gene: NA; v_gene: TRBV4-1; j_gene: TRBJ2-2; abundance: NA; CDR3aa: CASSPQGWQGGTGELFF; CDR3nt: TGCGCCAGCAGCCCCCAAGGGTGGCAGGGCGGCACCGGGGAGCTGTTTTTT
d_gene: NA; v_gene: TRBV5-4; j_gene: TRBJ1-1; abundance: NA; CDR3aa: CASATRGVDTEAFF; CDR3nt: TGTGCCAGCGCAACCCGGGGGGTAGACACTGAAGCTTTCTTT
d_gene: NA; v_gene: TRBV10-3; j_gene: TRBJ1-2; abundance: NA; CDR3aa: CAISGDTDYGYTF; CDR3nt: TGTGCCATCAGTGGGGACACCGACTATGGCTACACCTTC
d_gene: NA; v_gene: TRBV4-1; j_gene: TRBJ2-1; abundance: NA; CDR3aa: CASSRLRTASSYNEQFF; CDR3nt: TGCGCCAGCAGCCGCCTAAGGACAGCAAGCTCCTACAATGAGCAGTTCTTC
d_gene: NA; v_gene: TRBV7-9; j_gene: TRBJ1-2; abundance: once; CDR3aa: CASRLSEEGKGYTF; CDR3nt: TGTGCCAGTAGATTAAGCGAGGAGGGAAAGGGCTACACCTTC
d_gene: NA; v_gene: TRBV19; j_gene: TRBJ2-7; abundance: NA; CDR3aa: CASSIGAPSSYEQYF; CDR3nt: TGTGCCAGTAGTATAGGGGCGCCGAGCTCCTACGAGCAGTACTTC
d_gene: NA; v_gene: TRBV6-6; j_gene: TRBJ2-7; abundance: NA; CDR3aa: CASSYVGEQYF; CDR3nt: TGTGCCAGCAGTTACGTTGGCGAGCAGTACTTC
d_gene: NA; v_gene: TRBV2; j_gene: TRBJ1-4; abundance: NA; CDR3aa: CASRISRSREKLFF; CDR3nt: TGTGCCAGCAGGATTAGCCGGTCGAGGGAAAAACTGTTTTTT
d_gene: NA; v_gene: TRBV11-2; j_gene: TRBJ1-2; abundance: NA; CDR3aa: CASSSGSGATYGYTF; CDR3nt: TGTGCCAGCAGCTCCGGAAGCGGGGCTACCTATGGCTACACCTTC
d_gene: NA; v_gene: TRBV5-1; j_gene: TRBJ2-3; abundance: NA; CDR3aa: CASSGGLDGATDTQYF; CDR3nt: TGCGCCAGCAGCGGGGGACTCGACGGAGCCACAGATACGCAGTATTTT
d_gene: NA; v_gene: TRBV5-6; j_gene: TRBJ2-2; abundance: NA; CDR3aa: CASSLYGGDTGELFF; CDR3nt: TGTGCCAGCAGCTTGTATGGAGGGGACACCGGGGAGCTGTTTTTT